This entry lists 9 T cell receptor beta chains sequenced from one sample in a study of a mutant IDH1 vaccine in newly diagnosed glioma. These receptors have no known antigen. Time point specified: week 11, during vaccination. Every vaccine dose comprised 300 ug of mutant IDH1 20-mer peptide plus topical imiquimod. Data came from immunoSEQ multiplex PCR; TCRdb stores just in-frame clones and leaves some out. The repertoire holds tens of thousands of clones, 84% seen once, with about 2.2% in the top ten. The sequencing here drew on PBMCs, taken from a glioma patient whose treatment included an IDH1 peptide vaccine. The receptors derive from a man in his forties or fifties with glioma.

This clone was counted a single time. The rearrangement joins TRBV28 to TRBJ1-1; perhaps TRBD1 as D (5 bases). The germline gives CDR1 MDHEN, CDR2 SYDVKM. The CDR3 sequence is 15 residues long. Trimming cost V 6 bases and J 2 bases, with 16 bases left between them. CDR3 nucleotides: TGTGCCAGCAGCGTATCGGGACGGAGAAACACTGAAGCTTTCTTT. This gives the protein CASSVSGRRNTEAFF.

The gene calls are TRBV27 and TRBJ2-6; D unresolved. Per the germline V gene, CDR1 is MNHEY and CDR2 is SMNVEV (reference sequence). CDR3 length: 14 residues. With 7 bases removed from V and 0 bases from J, the gap between germline ends came to 7 bases. The CDR3 spells CASTVSSGANVLTF. DNA of the CDR3: TGTGCCAGCACGGTCAGCTCTGGGGCCAACGTCCTGACTTTC.

In this sample, this clone turned up once. The rearrangement uses TRBV7-2 and TRBJ2-7; 7 positions match TRBD2. Trimming took 3 bases from V and 5 from J; bases not matched to a gene: 7. The CDR3 contains 14 residues. Germline V gene data show CDR1 as SGHTA and CDR2 as FQGNSA. As DNA, the CDR3 is TGTGCCAGCAGCTTCCGGAGGGAGGGCCACGAGCAGTACTTC. Encoded protein: CASSFRREGHEQYF.

CDR3: CASSQDWTSGDFSTDTQYF. For the CDR3, the DNA is TGTGCCAGCAGCCAAGACTGGACTAGCGGGGACTTTAGCACAGATACGCAGTATTTT. V usage is TRBV4-2 and J usage is TRBJ2-3; TRBD2 aligns across 12 bases. The ends lost 0 bases at V and 0 bases at J; junction bases unmatched: 7. The germline V gene encodes CDR1 LGHNA and CDR2 YNFKEQ. The CDR3 is 19 amino acids.

This clone was seen a few times. The chain carries TRBV6-1 and TRBJ2-7, with D unclear. V lost 2 bases to trimming and J lost 1 base, with 12 bases between them. This CDR3 is 15 amino acids long. CDR1 and CDR2 from the germline V gene are MNHNS and SASEGT. The CDR3 bases are TGTGCCAGCAGTGAATCCGTTGGCAGTTCCTACGAGCAGTACTTC. Its translation: CASSESVGSSYEQYF.

The CDR3 DNA reads as TGTGCCAGCAGCCCGCAGAGGGCCGGAAAGACCCAGTACTTC. This sequence encodes CASSPQRAGKTQYF. The chain is built from TRBV11-1 and TRBJ2-5; a possible D gene is TRBD2 (5 bases). This CDR3 comprises 14 residues. CDR1 and CDR2 from the germline V gene are SGHAT and FQDESV (reference sequence). Trimming took off 5 bases at V and 6 bases at J, with 16 bases between the two ends. Together with reference TRBV11-1 and TRBJ2-5, the CDR3 gives the full variable domain: EAEVAQSPRYKITEKSQAVAFWCDPISGHATLYWYRQILGQGPELLVQFQDESVVDDSQLPKDRFSAERLKGVDSTLKIQPAELGDSAMYLCASSPQRAGKTQYFGPGTRLLVL.

The chain joins TRBV6-5 to TRBJ2-7, with a tentative D call TRBD1 (5 bases). CDR3 length equals 14 residues. Trimming left V 2 bases short and J 3 bases short, with 11 bases between. Germline CDR1 MNHEY, CDR2 SVGAGI. Here the CDR3 reads CASSYRGANYEQYF. Here the CDR3 DNA reads TGTGCCAGCAGTTACAGGGGCGCGAACTACGAGCAGTACTTC.

Only a few counts were recorded for this clone. The chain combines TRBV7-2 with TRBJ1-5, with unresolved D. The CDR3 totals 13 residues. Germline CDR1 is SGHTA and CDR2 is FQGNSA. V dropped 4 bases and J dropped 3 bases, with 7 bases sitting between them. The chain's CDR3 is CASSSTPNQPQHF. CDR3 DNA: TGTGCCAGCAGCTCCACCCCCAATCAGCCCCAGCATTTT.

The CDR3 loop reads CASSLGRGFEKLFF. DNA of the CDR3: TGTGCCAGCAGTTTGGGCAGGGGTTTTGAAAAACTGTTTTTT. This sequence joins TRBV27 and TRBJ1-4, with D perhaps matching TRBD1 (6 bases). Germline CDR1 is MNHEY and CDR2 is SMNVEV (reference sequence). V was trimmed by 3 bases and J by 7 bases, leaving 12 bases between them. The CDR3 has 14 amino acids. Filled out from reference TRBV27 and TRBJ1-4, the complete variable domain reads EAQVTQNPRYLITVTGKKLTVTCSQNMNHEYMSWYRQDPGLGLRQIYYSMNVEVTDKGDVPEGYKVSRKEKRNFPLILESPSPNQTSLYFCASSLGRGFEKLFFGSGTQLSVL.